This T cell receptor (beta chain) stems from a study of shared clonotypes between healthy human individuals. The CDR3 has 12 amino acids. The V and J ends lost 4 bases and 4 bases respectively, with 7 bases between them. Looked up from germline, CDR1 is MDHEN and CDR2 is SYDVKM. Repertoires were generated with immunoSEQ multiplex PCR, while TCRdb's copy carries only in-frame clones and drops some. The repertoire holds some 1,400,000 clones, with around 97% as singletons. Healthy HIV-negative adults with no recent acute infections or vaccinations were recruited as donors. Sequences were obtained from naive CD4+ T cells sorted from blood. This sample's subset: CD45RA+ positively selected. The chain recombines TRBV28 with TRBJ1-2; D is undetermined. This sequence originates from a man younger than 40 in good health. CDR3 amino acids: CASSWRFYGYTF. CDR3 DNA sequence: TGTGCCAGCAGTTGGCGGTTCTATGGCTACACCTTC.